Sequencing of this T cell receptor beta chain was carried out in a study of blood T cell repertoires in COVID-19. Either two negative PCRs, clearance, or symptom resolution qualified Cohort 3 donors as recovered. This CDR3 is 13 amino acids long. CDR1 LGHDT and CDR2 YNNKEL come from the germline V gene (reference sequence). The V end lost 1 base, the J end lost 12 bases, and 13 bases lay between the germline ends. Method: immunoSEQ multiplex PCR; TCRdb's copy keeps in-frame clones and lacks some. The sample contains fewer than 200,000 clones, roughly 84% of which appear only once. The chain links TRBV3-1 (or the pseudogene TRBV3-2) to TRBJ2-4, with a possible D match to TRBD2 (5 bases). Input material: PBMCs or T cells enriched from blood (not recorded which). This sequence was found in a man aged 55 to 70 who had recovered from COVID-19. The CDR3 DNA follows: TGTGCCAGCAGCCAAGGGTCTGGACTGAATCAGTACTTC. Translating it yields CASSQGSGLNQYF.